The 3 T cell receptor beta chains below come from one sample, sequenced in a study of shared clonotypes between healthy human individuals. Data came from immunoSEQ multiplex PCR; TCRdb stores just in-frame clones and leaves some out. The table includes 450,000 to 650,000 clones, roughly 72% detected once. The sequenced sample consisted of PBMCs. These receptors were collected from a woman aged 40 to 55 in good health. Some clones in this sample may be carry-over from other donors' samples.

This clone has a count of ten or more. The chain has TRBV7-2 and TRBJ2-1; 9 nucleotides line up with TRBD2. V gave up 5 bases and J gave up 4 bases; unmatched junction bases: 6. The CDR3 consists of 15 residues. Germline V gene lookup returns CDR1 SGHTA and CDR2 FQGNSA. In nucleotides, the CDR3 is TGTGCCAGCAGCGTGCAAGCGGGAGGATACAATGAGCAGTTCTTC. Protein sequence: CASSVQAGGYNEQFF.

The genes are TRBV28 and TRBJ1-2; tentatively, D is TRBD1 (5 bases). Germline CDR1 reads MDHEN; CDR2 reads SYDVKM. CDR3 length: 14 amino acids. Trimming removed 7 bases from V and 0 bases from J, with 12 bases in between. The CDR3 sequence: CASKTGLSNYGYTF. The CDR3 DNA sequence: TGTGCCAGCAAAACGGGGCTTTCTAACTATGGCTACACCTTC.

About this clone itself: This probably arose from a read error, given a far larger clone one base away. V is TRBV30 and J is TRBJ2-1, with 13 bases lining up with TRBD2. The V gene's germline CDR1 is GTSNPN and CDR2 SVGIG (reference sequence). The CDR3 is 15 amino acids. The CDR3 protein is CARSVLGTSGTEQFF. CDR3 nucleotides: TGTGCCCGGAGTGTACTCGGGACTAGCGGGACTGAGCAGTTCTTC.